This TCR beta chain stems from a study of CD8 T cells in Susac syndrome. Note on this clonotype: What it recognizes is unknown.

The authors carried out high-throughput sequencing of TCR beta. They applied it to CD8+ and CD4+ T cells obtained from blood. While CD8+ and CD4+ T cells were isolated negatively, TEMRA cells were enriched by FACS. An input of about 0.5 to 1 ug of RNA was subjected to reverse transcription using random hexamers. The authors amplified TCR beta CDR3 across 54 Vbeta and 13 Jbeta using immunoSEQ multiplex PCR. TCRdb redid the calling of the immunoSEQ multiplex PCR reads with MiXCR, one entry per CDR3 protein. Counted here are over 100,000 distinct CDR3 sequences, around 97% occurring once; the ten biggest clones make up roughly 0.096%. General study findings and limits: As acknowledged by the study, its TCR sequencing and HLA analysis included a relatively small number of individuals.

This CDR3 is built from 14 residues. Germline CDR1 is PRHDT and CDR2 is FYEKMQ (reference sequence). V shed 5 bases and J 3 bases; nucleotides not matched to a gene: 4. Sequences were obtained from CD4+ T cells from PBMCs. The gene calls are TRBV13 and TRBJ1-2; 9 bases are a match to TRBD1. The sequence came from a human donor in good health. CDR3 region: CASSKGQGDYGYTF. CDR3 sequence (DNA): TGTGCCAGCAGCAAGGGACAGGGCGACTATGGCTACACCTTC.